These 16 T cell receptor beta chains came from one sample sequenced in a study of neurological immune-mediated disorders. TCRdb reprocessed the 5' RACE reads via MiXCR and lists one record per CDR3 protein. This table holds roughly 61,000 distinct CDR3 sequences, more than 20% found once. Time point denoted: technical triplicate 2. The specimen was PBMCs. All receptors come from a man in his 60s with HTLV-1-associated myelopathy (HAM/TSP).

This clonotype was counted at least ten times. This chain connects TRBV11-2 to TRBJ1-5; unclear D gene. The CDR3 loop spans 14 amino acids. The V end was cut by 6 bases, the J end by 1 base, with 10 bases between. The germline gives CDR1 SGHAT, CDR2 FQNNGV. CDR3 residues: CASSPAWSNQPQHF. The CDR3, as DNA: TGTGCCAGCAGTCCGGCTTGGAGCAATCAGCCCCAGCATTTT.

Ten or more counts support this clonotype. The rearrangement uses TRBV5-1 and TRBJ1-2; TRBD1 might be the D (5 bases). Germline V gene lookup returns CDR1 SGHRS and CDR2 YFSETQ. V shed 4 bases and J shed 6 bases, with 13 bases lying between them. The CDR3 spans 13 residues. CDR3 amino acids: CASSEPGKDGYTF. The CDR3 DNA sequence: TGCGCCAGCAGCGAACCAGGGAAAGATGGCTACACCTTC.

The chain has TRBV30 and TRBJ2-7; D is ambiguous. Germline CDR1 is GTSNPN and CDR2 is SVGIG (reference sequence). The CDR3 is made up of 12 amino acids. Trimming shortened V by 2 bases and J by 3 bases, and 8 bases separated the two germline ends. In nucleotides, the CDR3 is TGTGCCTGGAGTAGGCAGGTCTACGAGCAGTACTTC. The encoded protein is CAWSRQVYEQYF. Full variable domain (remainder filled in from reference TRBV30 and TRBJ2-7): SQTIHQWPATLVQPVGSPLSLECTVEGTSNPNLYWYRQAAGRGLQLLFYSVGIGQISSEVPQNLSASRPQDRQFILSSKKLLLSDSGFYLCAWSRQVYEQYFGPGTRLTVT.

This clonotype was picked up many times. This sequence joins TRBV7-9 and TRBJ2-7, with D unclear. Germline CDR1 reads SEHNR; CDR2 reads FQNEAQ (reference sequence). This CDR3 is built from 15 residues. V was clipped by 3 bases and J by 3 bases, with 15 bases between them. The CDR3 coding sequence is TGTGCCAGCAGCTTCTGGGTGGCAGGTCACTACGAGCAGTACTTC. Residues: CASSFWVAGHYEQYF.

The V and J genes are TRBV14 and TRBJ1-5; D may be TRBD1 (6 bases). Germline V gene data show CDR1 as SGHDN and CDR2 as FVKESK. The CDR3 covers 15 residues. Trimming removed 4 bases at V and 3 bases at J, with 13 bases between. The DNA for the CDR3 is TGTGCCAGCAGCCCCATAGGGGGTCTCAATCAGCCCCAGCATTTT. Translating gives CASSPIGGLNQPQHF. Full variable domain (outside the CDR3, taken from reference TRBV14 and TRBJ1-5): EAGVTQFPSHSVIEKGQTVTLRCDPISGHDNLYWYRRVMGKEIKFLLHFVKESKQDESGMPNNRFLAERTGGTYSTLKVQPAELEDSGVYFCASSPIGGLNQPQHFGDGTRLSIL.

This clonotype showed up many times. DNA of the CDR3: TGTGCCAGCAGGCTAGGGCGACACCCCTCCAATGAGCAGTTCTTC. It encodes CASRLGRHPSNEQFF. This rearrangement joins TRBV11-2 to TRBJ2-1; D ambiguous. Germline V gene sequence: CDR1 SGHAT, CDR2 FQNNGV. Trimming took 6 bases from V and 6 from J, leaving 18 bases between them. CDR3 size: 15 residues.

This clonotype was picked up many times. The gene calls are TRBV18 and TRBJ1-1; TRBD1 is a possible D gene (6 bases). The V and J ends lost 2 bases and 4 bases respectively, with 20 bases between them. Germline V lookup: CDR1 KGHSH, CDR2 LQKENI. This CDR3 region has 17 residues. The chain's CDR3 is CASSPWDRGATSTEAFF. The CDR3 DNA is TGTGCCAGCTCACCATGGGACCGGGGGGCAACTAGCACTGAAGCTTTCTTT.

This clonotype has just a few counts. The rearrangement joins TRBV7-2 to TRBJ2-2; 9 bases agree with TRBD2. The V gene's germline CDR1 is SGHTA and CDR2 FQGNSA. This CDR3 region has 16 residues. The ends lost 2 bases at V and 7 bases at J; junction bases unmatched: 8. The CDR3 loop is CASSLSGGRAGGELFF. CDR3 nucleotide sequence: TGTGCCAGCAGCTTATCGGGCGGGAGGGCCGGCGGGGAGCTGTTTTTT.

This clonotype was counted ten times or more. Its ends do not fully match the called genes, so a read error is possible. The rearrangement uses TRBV20-1 and TRBJ2-1, with no clear D. Germline loops: CDR1 DFQATT, CDR2 SNEGSKA (reference sequence). This CDR3 has 14 amino acids. CDR3 region: CSAGEQLSYNEQFF. The CDR3 DNA reads TGCAGTGCTGGAGAACAGCTATCCTACAATGAGCAGTTCTTC.

This clonotype occurred many times. V usage is TRBV28 and J usage is TRBJ2-3; tentative D call: TRBD2 (5 bases). From germline, CDR1 is MDHEN and CDR2 SYDVKM. Deletions cut 6 bases from V and 4 bases from J, with 11 bases between. The CDR3 length is 13 residues. This CDR3 is CASRLMEADTQYF. The CDR3 DNA reads TGTGCCAGCAGACTTATGGAGGCAGATACGCAGTATTTT.

This clonotype was seen ten or more times. The CDR3 spells CASSLQGDEKLFF. CDR3 in DNA: TGTGCCAGCAGTTTACAGGGAGATGAAAAACTGTTTTTT. V is TRBV12-3 or TRBV12-4 and J is TRBJ1-4; a weak D match, TRBD1 (5 bases). Trimming left V 2 bases short and J 6 bases short, with 7 bases between. The CDR3 extends over 13 amino acids.

This clonotype has just one count. The chain recombines TRBV5-1 with TRBJ2-1; weak D call: TRBD2 (6 bases). This CDR3 is built from 17 residues. V gave up 4 bases and J gave up 3 bases, with 20 bases separating them. CDR1 SGHRS and CDR2 YFSETQ come from the germline V gene. The CDR3 DNA is TGCGCCAGCAGCCCGAGGGGACTCGCATCAAGCTACAATGAGCAGTTCTTC. Its protein is CASSPRGLASSYNEQFF.

This clonotype occurred many times. The chain is built from TRBV29-1 and TRBJ2-1; D perhaps matches TRBD1 (5 bases). The CDR3 runs to 11 residues. V was shortened by 4 bases and J by 12 bases, with 13 bases between the two germline ends. CDR1 is SQVTM and CDR2 is ANQGSEA in the germline V gene. The DNA for the CDR3 is TGCAGCGTTGGGCCAGGGTCAGGGCAGTTCTTC. Protein sequence: CSVGPGSGQFF.

In its sample, this clonotype was seen a few times. This chain links TRBV3-1 with TRBJ2-1; D not certain. Germline V lookup: CDR1 LGHDT, CDR2 YNNKEL (reference sequence). The CDR3 spans 12 residues. Trimming took off 2 bases at V and 5 bases at J, with 4 bases between the two ends. The CDR3 region has the DNA TGTGCCAGCAGCCAAAGGGACAATGAGCAGTTCTTC. Its protein product is CASSQRDNEQFF.

At least ten counts were recorded for this clonotype. An end of the junction differs from the germline gene, which may be a read error. This chain connects TRBV7-7 to TRBJ2-2; D assignment may be TRBD1 or TRBD2 (5 bases each). The CDR3 totals 15 residues. In germline, CDR1 is SSHAT, CDR2 FNYEAQ (reference sequence). CDR3 protein: CASSSFGGNTGELFF. The CDR3 DNA reads TGTGCTAGCAGCTCCTTTGGGGGAAACACCGGGGAGCTGTTTTTT.

This clonotype was seen ten or more times. This chain connects TRBV24-1 to TRBJ2-3; 7 positions agree with TRBD1. Trimming cost V 5 bases and J 0 bases; bases outside gene matches: 1. The CDR3 loop spans 14 amino acids. Germline V CDR1 and CDR2: KGHDR, SFDVKD. CDR3 amino acids: CATSGTGSTDTQYF. DNA of the CDR3: TGTGCCACCAGTGGGACAGGTAGCACAGATACGCAGTATTTT.